This passage covers 19 T cell receptor beta chains from one sample sequenced in a study of human T cells and chemical hapten exposure. The sample's time point: patch test 1, 2 weeks after DPC sensitization. The treatment here: therapeutic diphenylcyclopropenone sensitization with weekly scalp DPC. Each CDR3 protein gets one entry after TCRdb re-called the RACE reads with MiXCR. Of 150,000 to 200,000 distinct CDR3 sequences listed, more than 14% are singletons. Sequencing was performed on whole blood, taken in connection with sensitization to the hapten diphenylcyclopropenone (DPC). The receptors were sampled from a woman aged 30 to 39 with alopecia areata. Some clones in this sample may be carry-over from other donors' samples.

The sample holds a few counts of this clonotype. The rearrangement joins TRBV5-1 to TRBJ1-1; maybe TRBD1 (5 bases). Germline V gene lookup returns CDR1 SGHRS and CDR2 YFSETQ. The germline V and J ends were trimmed by 3 bases and 1 base, with 13 bases remaining between them. The CDR3 consists of 15 residues. CDR3 sequence (DNA): TGCGCCAGCAGCTCATCAGGACAACCGAACACTGAAGCTTTCTTT. Translation: CASSSSGQPNTEAFF.

The chain links TRBV7-9 to TRBJ2-2; 9 bases map to TRBD1. Trimming at V came to 1 base and at J to 6 bases, leaving 9 bases not matched to a gene. CDR3 length equals 17 residues. CDR1 and CDR2 (germline): SEHNR, FQNEAQ (reference sequence). The CDR3 sequence: CASSLDEWGQGAGELFF. CDR3 DNA sequence: TGTGCCAGCAGCTTAGATGAATGGGGACAGGGAGCCGGGGAGCTGTTTTTT.

This chain uses TRBV19 with TRBJ1-5; 7 nucleotides align to TRBD1. The V and J ends lost 10 bases and 3 bases, in that order; junction bases with no gene match: 12. Germline V gene data show CDR1 as LNHDA and CDR2 as SQIVND (reference sequence). The CDR3 totals 15 residues. The CDR3 spells CATKAPGQHNQPQHF. The CDR3 DNA follows: TGTGCCACCAAAGCTCCGGGACAGCACAATCAGCCCCAGCATTTT.

The chain is built from TRBV11-2 and TRBJ2-1, with TRBD2 matching over 9 bases. The CDR3 contains 15 residues. Germline values: CDR1 SGHAT, CDR2 FQNNGV. V shed 4 bases, J shed 4 bases, and the junction held 5 bases outside the gene matches. The CDR3 here is CASSWRLAEYNEQFF. The CDR3 DNA follows: TGTGCCAGCAGCTGGAGACTAGCGGAATACAATGAGCAGTTCTTC.

Only a few counts were recorded for this clonotype. The chain recombines TRBV11-3 with TRBJ2-1; 11 bases match TRBD2. The CDR3 has 17 residues. J lost 2 bases, V lost 3 bases, and 6 bases had no gene match. Per the germline V gene, CDR1 is SGHNT and CDR2 is YENEEA. The chain's CDR3 is CASSLALAGGAYNEQFF. CDR3 coding DNA: TGTGCCAGCAGCTTGGCTCTAGCGGGGGGCGCCTACAATGAGCAGTTCTTC.

This clonotype showed up just a few times. The rearrangement uses TRBV29-1 and TRBJ1-2, with D perhaps matching TRBD1 (5 bases). Trimming took off 0 bases at V and 3 bases at J, with 8 bases between the two ends. Per the germline V gene, CDR1 is SQVTM and CDR2 is ANQGSEA. CDR3 size: 13 residues. The CDR3 here is CSVEDTGHYGYTF. CDR3 nucleotides: TGCAGCGTTGAAGACACAGGTCACTATGGCTACACCTTC.

V usage is TRBV5-1 and J usage is TRBJ2-1; D perhaps matches TRBD1 (5 bases). V lost 7 bases to trimming and J lost 2 bases, with 16 bases between them. Germline V gene lookup returns CDR1 SGHRS and CDR2 YFSETQ. This CDR3 region has 15 residues. CDR3 protein: CASALGQQAYNEQFF. CDR3 sequence (DNA): TGCGCCAGCGCCTTGGGCCAACAGGCCTACAATGAGCAGTTCTTC.

This clonotype was seen a few times. The CDR3 DNA sequence: TGCGCCAGCAGTGAGTCGAGAGAAAGCGGCTCGCAGTTCTTC. Translation: CASSESRESGSQFF. This chain links TRBV10-2 with TRBJ2-1, with a weak D call TRBD2 (5 bases). V lost 0 bases, J lost 12 bases, and 15 bases lay in between. CDR3 length equals 14 residues. The germline V gene has CDR1 WSHSY and CDR2 SAAADI.

The J gene is TRBJ2-5, the V gene TRBV19; D tentatively reads TRBD1 or TRBD2 (5 bases each). CDR3 size: 15 residues. Germline CDR1 LNHDA, CDR2 SQIVND (reference sequence). V lost 4 bases and J lost 2, with 14 bases in between. The CDR3 DNA sequence: TGTGCCAGTAGTAGGCCGGGACGCCAGCAAGAGACCCAGTACTTC. It codes for CASSRPGRQQETQYF.

This clonotype was recorded many times. The DNA of the CDR3 is TGTGCCAGCAGTTTATCAGGGGTCAAAGAGACCCAGTACTTC. Translating it yields CASSLSGVKETQYF. V is TRBV28 and J is TRBJ2-5; possibly TRBD1 for D (6 bases). The CDR3 totals 14 residues. The ends were cut back, 1 base at V and 3 bases at J, with 9 bases in the middle. Germline CDR1 is MDHEN and CDR2 is SYDVKM.

V and J are TRBV20-1 and TRBJ1-2; D gene uncertain. Germline V gives CDR1 DFQATT, CDR2 SNEGSKA (reference sequence). V lost 6 bases and J lost 7, with 21 bases in between. CDR3 length equals 14 residues. CDR3 protein: CSAISQREMGGYTF. In nucleotides, the CDR3 is TGCAGTGCCATTTCACAGAGAGAGATGGGTGGCTACACCTTC.

The chain joins TRBV27 to TRBJ2-1; D could derive from TRBD1 or TRBD2 (5 bases each). The V and J ends lost 3 bases and 2 bases respectively, with 8 bases between them. The CDR3 length is 14 residues. Germline CDR1 is MNHEY and CDR2 is SMNVEV (reference sequence). CDR3 coding DNA: TGTGCCAGCAGTTTCCAGGGAGCCTACAATGAGCAGTTCTTC. Translating gives CASSFQGAYNEQFF.

Only a few counts were recorded for this clonotype. The V gene is TRBV28, the J gene TRBJ2-1; 13 positions match TRBD2. CDR3 length: 16 residues. Trimming removed 8 bases from V and 8 bases from J; junction bases left unmatched: 12. Germline V lookup: CDR1 MDHEN, CDR2 SYDVKM. The CDR3, as DNA: TGTGCCAGCTTCAGTCGGACTAGCGGGAGCGTCTATGAGCAGTTCTTC. It yields the protein CASFSRTSGSVYEQFF.

The chain employs TRBV9 and TRBJ2-3; D may correspond to TRBD1 or TRBD2 (5 bases each). The CDR3 totals 15 residues. V gave up 4 bases and J gave up 2 bases, with 14 bases separating them. Germline loops: CDR1 SGDLS, CDR2 YYNGEE. CDR3 in DNA: TGTGCCAGCAGCCCCTCCGGGACCAACACAGATACGCAGTATTTT. Translation gives CASSPSGTNTDTQYF.

The J gene is TRBJ1-5, the V gene TRBV12-3 or TRBV12-4; TRBD1 agrees at 9 bases. V lost 4 bases and J lost 7; bases outside the gene matches: 8. This CDR3 is 15 amino acids long. CDR3 nucleotides: TGTGCCAGCAGTTCGGGGACAGGGAGGAGGCAGCCCCAGCATTTT. Residues: CASSSGTGRRQPQHF.

The CDR3 DNA reads as TGTGCCAGCAGCCAAACCCAGGGGGCAACTAATGAAAAACTGTTTTTT. Its translation: CASSQTQGATNEKLFF. The chain couples TRBV4-2 to TRBJ1-4; TRBD1 matches 7 bases. The CDR3 loop spans 16 amino acids. Germline-derived CDR1 and CDR2 are LGHNA and YNFKEQ. The junction had 3 bases not matched to a gene; V was cut back by 2 bases and J by 0 bases.

The chain is built from TRBV5-1 and TRBJ1-1; no clear D. The germline gives CDR1 SGHRS, CDR2 YFSETQ. This CDR3 spans 15 amino acids. The V gene lost 1 base and the J gene lost 8 bases, with 18 bases spanning the gap. In DNA, the CDR3 is TGCGCCAGCAGCTTGAATCTCCTGATTCCACGGGAAGCTTTCTTT. This encodes CASSLNLLIPREAFF.

In regard to this clonotype: A much larger clone lies a single base off, so this may be a read error. The chain has TRBV7-2 and TRBJ1-2; no firm D call. Trimming stripped 7 bases from V and 4 bases from J, with 7 bases between. The CDR3 is 11 residues long. Germline V CDR1 and CDR2: SGHTA, FQGNSA. The CDR3 sequence is CASTDTYGYTF. The CDR3 DNA sequence: TGTGCCAGCACCGATACCTATGGCTACACCTTC.

The J gene is TRBJ2-7, the V gene TRBV5-6; D tentatively fits TRBD1 or TRBD2 (6 bases each). CDR1 is SGHDT, CDR2 YYEEEE, per germline. This CDR3 is built from 13 residues. V shed 1 base and J shed 4 bases, with 9 bases lying between them. CDR3: CASSLQGRYEQYF. In nucleotides, the CDR3 is TGTGCCAGCAGCTTGCAGGGGAGGTACGAGCAGTACTTC.